The T cell receptor beta chain described here comes from a study of blood T cell repertoires in COVID-19. Study background: The United States, Italy and Spain were the sources of the acute and convalescent COVID-19 samples. PBMCs, B-cell-depleted T cells, or T cells provided the cDNA or gDNA that made up the material.

In the authors' methods: Cell counts per sample came from amplifying reference gene primers. Sequencing was performed with immunoSEQ multiplex PCR; in TCRdb, only in-frame clones are kept and a portion is missing. The DNA was the basis for D and trimming; V, J and clone size are from that table. Among some 180,000 clones, more than 65% were seen once, and the ten largest hold around 14%. CDR1 and CDR2 from the germline V gene are SGHRS and YFSETQ. CDR3 length: 16 amino acids. Unmatched junction bases numbered 15, after V lost 7 bases and J lost 6 bases. The source of this sequence is a human donor in a cohort sampled during active COVID-19. What was sequenced was peripheral blood. This sequence joins TRBV5-1 and TRBJ2-7, with 11 nucleotides matching TRBD1. CDR3 DNA: TGCGCCAGCTGCAAGGTCGAAGGACAGGGGGCATCCGAGCAGTACTTC. Its protein product is CASCKVEGQGASEQYF. Complete variable domain (other parts from reference TRBV5-1 and TRBJ2-7): KAGVTQTPRYLIKTRGQQVTLSCSPISGHRSVSWYQQTPGQGLQFLFEYFSETQRNKGNFPGRFSGRQFSNSRSEMNVSTLELGDSALYLCASCKVEGQGASEQYFGPGTRLTVT.